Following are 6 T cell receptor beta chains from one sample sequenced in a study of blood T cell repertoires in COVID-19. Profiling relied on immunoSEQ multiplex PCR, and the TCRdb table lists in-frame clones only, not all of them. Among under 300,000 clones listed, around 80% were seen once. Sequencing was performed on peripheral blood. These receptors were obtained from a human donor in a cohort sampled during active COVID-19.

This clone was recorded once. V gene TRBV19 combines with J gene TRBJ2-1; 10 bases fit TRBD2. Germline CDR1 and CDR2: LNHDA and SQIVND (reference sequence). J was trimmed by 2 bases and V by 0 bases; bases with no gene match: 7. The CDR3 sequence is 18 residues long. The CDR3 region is CASSIDGASGGPYNEQFF. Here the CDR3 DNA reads TGTGCCAGTAGTATAGATGGGGCTAGCGGGGGCCCCTACAATGAGCAGTTCTTC.

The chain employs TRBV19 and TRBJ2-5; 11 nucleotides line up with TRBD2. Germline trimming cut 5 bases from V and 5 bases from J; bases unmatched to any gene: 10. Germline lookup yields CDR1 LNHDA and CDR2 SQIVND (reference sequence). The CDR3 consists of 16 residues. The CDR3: CASSVIAGGPRETQYF. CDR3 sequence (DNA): TGTGCCAGTAGTGTAATAGCGGGGGGGCCTCGGGAGACCCAGTACTTC.

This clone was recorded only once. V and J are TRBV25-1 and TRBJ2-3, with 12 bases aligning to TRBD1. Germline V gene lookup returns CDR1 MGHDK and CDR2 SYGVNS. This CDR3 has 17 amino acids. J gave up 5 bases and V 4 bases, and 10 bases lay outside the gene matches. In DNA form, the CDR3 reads TGTGCCAGCAGTGGGGTCCCGGGACAGGGGGCCATAGATACGCAGTATTTT. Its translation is CASSGVPGQGAIDTQYF. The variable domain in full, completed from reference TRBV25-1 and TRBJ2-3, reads EADIYQTPRYLVIGTGKKITLECSQTMGHDKMYWYQQDPGMELHLIHYSYGVNSTEKGDLSSESTVSRIRTEHFPLTLESARPSHTSQYLCASSGVPGQGAIDTQYFGPGTRLTVL.

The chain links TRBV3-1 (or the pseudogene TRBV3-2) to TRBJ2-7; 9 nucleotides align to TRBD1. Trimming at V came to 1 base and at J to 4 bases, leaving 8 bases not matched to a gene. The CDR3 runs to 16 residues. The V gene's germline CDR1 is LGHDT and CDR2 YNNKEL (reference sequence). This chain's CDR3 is CASSQGLTGGAYEQYF. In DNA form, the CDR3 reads TGTGCCAGCAGCCAAGGGCTCACAGGGGGCGCGTACGAGCAGTACTTC.

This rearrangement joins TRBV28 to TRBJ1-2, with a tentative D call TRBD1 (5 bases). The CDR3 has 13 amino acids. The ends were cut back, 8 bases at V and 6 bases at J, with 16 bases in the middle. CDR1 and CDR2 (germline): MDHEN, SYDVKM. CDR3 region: CASSWGREDGYTF. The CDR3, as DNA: TGTGCCAGCTCCTGGGGCAGGGAAGATGGCTACACCTTC.

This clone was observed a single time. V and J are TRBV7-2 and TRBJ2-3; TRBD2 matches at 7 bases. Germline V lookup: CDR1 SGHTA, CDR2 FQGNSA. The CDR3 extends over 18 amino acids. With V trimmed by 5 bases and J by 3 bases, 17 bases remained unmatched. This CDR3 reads CASSAHGDGRAVTDTQYF. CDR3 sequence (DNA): TGTGCCAGCAGCGCCCACGGGGATGGGAGGGCCGTTACAGATACGCAGTATTTT.